One and the same sample provided the 28 T cell receptor beta chains below, sequenced in a study of blood T cells in healthy people across ages. The use of a sample-barcoded 5' primer and a J-beta primer mix characterized a second PCR of roughly 6 to 11 cycles. TCRdb re-called the 5' RACE reads through MiXCR, storing one row per CDR3 protein. The sample consists of 980,000 or so distinct CDR3 sequences, 45% to 50% of them appearing once. Sequencing was carried out using blood. These receptors originate from a man aged 25 to 40 in good health.

The genes are TRBV4-3 and TRBJ2-7, with 11 bases fitting TRBD2. V lost 0 bases, J lost 7 bases, and 14 bases stayed unmatched. The germline V gene encodes CDR1 LGHNA and CDR2 YSLEER. The CDR3 runs 18 residues. CDR3 sequence reads: CASSQEASGGIKGNEQYF. CDR3 sequence (DNA): TGCGCCAGCAGCCAAGAGGCTAGCGGGGGGATCAAGGGGAATGAGCAGTACTTC.

The chain has TRBV2 and TRBJ2-5; 8 nucleotides agree with TRBD1. V dropped 9 bases and J dropped 5; count of bases not matched to a gene: 11. Germline-derived CDR1 and CDR2 are SNHLY and FYNNEI. This CDR3 contains 14 residues. The CDR3 loop reads CASSRDRLRETQYF. The CDR3 DNA reads as TGTGCCAGTTCCCGGGACAGGTTAAGGGAGACCCAGTACTTC.

This clonotype was recorded a few times. The V call is TRBV4-2, the J call TRBJ2-7; TRBD1 might be the D (6 bases). Deletions cut 5 bases from V and 2 bases from J, with 16 bases between. Germline-derived CDR1 and CDR2 are LGHNA and YNFKEQ. This CDR3 is built from 15 residues. The CDR3 coding sequence is TGTGCCAGCAGCTCGACCGGGACATTCGCCTACGAGCAGTACTTC. Translating gives CASSSTGTFAYEQYF.

This clonotype has a handful of counts. The rearrangement joins TRBV12-3 or TRBV12-4 to TRBJ2-3, with TRBD2 matching over 9 bases. The ends lost 9 bases at V and 6 bases at J; junction bases unmatched: 10. The CDR3 runs 14 residues. The CDR3 here is CASGRGRVTDTQYF. CDR3 nucleotides: TGTGCCAGTGGACGCGGGAGGGTTACGGATACGCAGTATTTT.

V gene TRBV28 combines with J gene TRBJ2-4; 9 bases match TRBD1. Per germline, CDR1 MDHEN and CDR2 SYDVKM. The CDR3 spans 17 residues. With 7 bases clipped from V and 0 bases from J, the junction kept 10 bases outside the gene matches. CDR3 sequence reads: CASTLGTGILAKNIQYF. In nucleotides, the CDR3 is TGTGCCAGCACCCTTGGGACAGGGATTCTAGCCAAAAACATTCAGTACTTC.

This clonotype appeared a few times. V usage is TRBV6-5 and J usage is TRBJ2-3; D uncertain. The CDR3 is 14 residues long. The germline V gene has CDR1 MNHEY and CDR2 SVGAGI. V was pared by 6 bases and J by 2 bases, with 12 bases between. CDR3 coding DNA: TGTGCCAGCAGCCCCGACTGGTCCACAGATACGCAGTATTTT. Residues: CASSPDWSTDTQYF.

The chain has TRBV5-1 and TRBJ2-1, with 10 bases that match TRBD1. With V trimmed by 4 bases and J by 5 bases, 6 bases remained unmatched. This CDR3 region has 15 residues. Germline lookup yields CDR1 SGHRS and CDR2 YFSETQ. The CDR3 nucleotides are TGCGCCAGCAGCAATGGACAGGGGGGACACAATGAGCAGTTCTTC. This encodes CASSNGQGGHNEQFF.

This clonotype came up a few times. CDR3 DNA sequence: TGTGCCAGCAAGGGGCGCAGAGCTAATGAGCAGTTCTTC. It is translated as CASKGRRANEQFF. The rearrangement links TRBV2 to TRBJ2-1, with D possibly being TRBD1 (5 bases). Deletions cut 7 bases from V and 7 bases from J, with 14 bases between. CDR1 SNHLY and CDR2 FYNNEI come from the germline V gene. The CDR3 spans 13 residues. Using reference TRBV2 and TRBJ2-1 for the parts outside the CDR3, the full variable domain is EPEVTQTPSHQVTQMGQEVILRCVPISNHLYFYWYRQILGQKVEFLVSFYNNEISEKSEIFDDQFSVERPDGSNFTLKIRSTKLEDSAMYFCASKGRRANEQFFGPGTRLTVL.

In this sample, this clonotype turned up many times. The chain couples TRBV20-1 to TRBJ2-1, with D possibly called TRBD1 or TRBD2 (6 bases each). The ends were cut back, 1 base at V and 3 bases at J, with 16 bases in the middle. The germline V gene encodes CDR1 DFQATT and CDR2 SNEGSKA (reference sequence). The CDR3 runs 16 residues. DNA of the CDR3: TGCAGTGCTAGAGTGAGGAGGGGGGCGGACTACAATGAGCAGTTCTTC. Translation gives CSARVRRGADYNEQFF.

For the CDR3, the DNA is TGTGCCAGCAGCTCAGACACCTTTATTAACTATGGCTACACCTTC. This encodes CASSSDTFINYGYTF. V usage is TRBV7-2 and J usage is TRBJ1-2; D call uncertain. V was pared by 4 bases and J by 1 base, with 13 bases between. The CDR3 contains 15 residues. The germline V gene has CDR1 SGHTA and CDR2 FQGNSA.

The genes are TRBV20-1 and TRBJ1-1; 9 positions match TRBD1. Per germline, CDR1 DFQATT and CDR2 SNEGSKA (reference sequence). The CDR3 is 13 residues long. Trimming took 3 bases from V and 4 from J; bases not matched to a gene: 3. The chain's CDR3 is CSASRDRATEAFF. The CDR3 DNA reads as TGCAGTGCTAGCCGGGACAGGGCCACTGAAGCTTTCTTT.

The V and J genes are TRBV27 and TRBJ2-7; 7 bases map to TRBD2. The germline V gene encodes CDR1 MNHEY and CDR2 SMNVEV (reference sequence). This CDR3 contains 15 residues. V lost 2 bases and J lost 3; bases outside the gene matches: 7. This CDR3 is CASSLTTAGLYEQYF. Here the CDR3 DNA reads TGTGCCAGCAGTTTAACGACAGCGGGGCTCTACGAGCAGTACTTC.

This chain uses TRBV11-2 with TRBJ2-4; D unclear. Gene TRBJ2-7 matches the end of the DNA better, so the J call may be wrong. Germline V gives CDR1 SGHAT, CDR2 FQNNGV. This CDR3 is 13 amino acids long. CDR3 region: CASSSRQDYEQYF. For the CDR3, the DNA is TGTGCCAGCAGCTCTCGCCAGGACTACGAGCAGTACTTC.

The chain is built from TRBV5-4 and TRBJ1-1, with 11 bases fitting TRBD1. Germline-derived CDR1 and CDR2 are SGHNT and YYREEE (reference sequence). This CDR3 is built from 14 residues. The junction had 6 bases not matched to a gene; V was cut back by 6 bases and J by 5 bases. The CDR3 here is CASTRTGGGTEAFF. CDR3 coding DNA: TGTGCCAGCACCAGGACAGGGGGCGGTACTGAAGCTTTCTTT.

The chain recombines TRBV4-1 with TRBJ1-4; 7 positions agree with TRBD1. The trim removed 6 bases at V and 7 bases at J, leaving 11 bases unmatched. The CDR3 is 15 residues long. CDR1 and CDR2 from the germline V gene are MGHRA and YSYEKL. For the CDR3, the DNA is TGCGCCAGCAGACACATAACAGGGGAGGCTGAAAAACTGTTTTTT. It encodes CASRHITGEAEKLFF.

This clonotype was observed at least ten times. The chain employs TRBV9 and TRBJ2-1; the D gene is possibly TRBD1 (6 bases). The CDR3 runs to 13 residues. Deletions cut 0 bases from V and 6 bases from J, with 7 bases between. Germline CDR1 and CDR2: SGDLS and YYNGEE. CDR3 loop: CASSVDRANEQFF. Written as DNA, the CDR3 is TGTGCCAGCAGCGTAGACAGGGCCAATGAGCAGTTCTTC.

A remark on this clonotype: At one boundary the junction diverges from the germline segment, which might be a read error. The gene calls are TRBV5-5 and TRBJ2-3; either TRBD1 or TRBD2 may supply D (5 bases each). This CDR3 comprises 15 residues. CDR1 is SGHKS, CDR2 YYEKEE, per germline (reference sequence). The CDR3 nucleotides are TGTTCCAGCAGCCGGGAAGGGGATTTCACAGATACGCAGTATTTT. It is translated as CSSSREGDFTDTQYF.

This clonotype was seen a single time. This rearrangement joins TRBV4-1 to TRBJ1-4; D is undetermined. CDR3 length equals 16 residues. Per the germline V gene, CDR1 is MGHRA and CDR2 is YSYEKL. V lost 3 bases, J lost 10 bases, and 21 bases lay in between. CDR3 residues: CASSHPAVSGPGKLFF. CDR3 DNA sequence: TGCGCCAGCAGCCACCCGGCCGTCAGCGGCCCTGGAAAACTGTTTTTT.

The chain employs TRBV28 and TRBJ2-2; possibly TRBD1 for D (6 bases). Looked up from germline, CDR1 is MDHEN and CDR2 is SYDVKM. Trimming shortened V by 5 bases and J by 5 bases, and 18 bases separated the two germline ends. The CDR3 covers 16 residues. The CDR3 loop is CASSPPGVTSTGELFF. The CDR3 region has the DNA TGTGCCAGCAGTCCCCCAGGGGTAACGTCTACCGGGGAGCTGTTTTTT.

This clonotype appeared a few times. This rearrangement joins TRBV6-6 to TRBJ2-7; tentative D call: TRBD2 (6 bases). CDR1 is MNHNY and CDR2 is SVGAGI in the germline V gene (reference sequence). The CDR3 contains 13 residues. With 10 bases removed from V and 0 bases from J, the gap between germline ends came to 13 bases. CDR3: CATQSGSSYEQYF. DNA for the CDR3: TGTGCCACCCAGTCCGGGAGCTCCTACGAGCAGTACTTC.

This CDR3 is CSVPRGQGGYGYTF. In nucleotides, the CDR3 is TGCAGCGTCCCTCGAGGCCAGGGGGGCTATGGCTACACCTTC. The chain combines TRBV29-1 with TRBJ1-2; TRBD1 matches 7 bases. The CDR3 has 14 amino acids. Per germline, CDR1 SQVTM and CDR2 ANQGSEA. V gave up 6 bases and J gave up 4 bases; unmatched junction bases: 11.

This clonotype has only a few counts. The V call is TRBV20-1, the J call TRBJ2-1; D may be TRBD1 (6 bases). The CDR3 loop spans 13 amino acids. V dropped 2 bases and J dropped 12 bases, with 17 bases sitting between them. Germline assignment: CDR1 DFQATT and CDR2 SNEGSKA (reference sequence). CDR3 sequence reads: CSARSSLQGRQFF. In DNA form, the CDR3 reads TGCAGTGCTAGATCTTCGTTACAGGGTCGGCAGTTCTTC.

The V gene is TRBV20-1, the J gene TRBJ1-1; D gene ambiguous. The V end lost 0 bases, the J end lost 3 bases, and 17 bases lay between the germline ends. The CDR3 covers 16 residues. The germline CDR1 and CDR2 sequences are DFQATT and SNEGSKA (reference sequence). The CDR3 sequence: CSARDPAGRTDTEAFF. The CDR3 DNA reads as TGCAGTGCTAGAGATCCGGCTGGCAGGACGGACACTGAAGCTTTCTTT.

This sequence joins TRBV6-5 and TRBJ2-5, with D hard to call. The V end was cut by 6 bases, the J end by 1 base, with 15 bases between. The CDR3 is 15 residues long. CDR1 is MNHEY and CDR2 is SVGAGI in the germline V gene. CDR3 nucleotide sequence: TGTGCCAGCAGCCTCGGACCACACCTCCAAGAGACCCAGTACTTC. Residues: CASSLGPHLQETQYF.

For this clonotype: A much larger clonotype is one base distant, so this may be a read error. The chain uses TRBV6-1 and TRBJ1-1, with D unclear. The V end lost 1 base, the J end lost 0 bases, and 0 bases lay between the germline ends. This CDR3 has 12 residues. Per germline, CDR1 MNHNS and CDR2 SASEGT. The CDR3 region is CASSEVNTEAFF. CDR3 DNA: TGTGCCAGCAGTGAAGTGAACACTGAAGCTTTCTTT.

This clonotype turned up a few times. The V gene is TRBV7-2, the J gene TRBJ2-5, with D possibly TRBD1 on 5 matching bases. The germline V gene has CDR1 SGHTA and CDR2 FQGNSA. The CDR3 totals 15 residues. V lost 0 bases and J lost 2, with 10 bases in between. Here the CDR3 DNA reads TGTGCCAGCAGCTTAGCAGGGGCAGATCAAGAGACCCAGTACTTC. Protein sequence: CASSLAGADQETQYF.

This sequence joins TRBV29-1 and TRBJ1-5; D call uncertain. This CDR3 has 12 amino acids. V was shortened by 5 bases and J by 2 bases, with 7 bases between the two germline ends. Germline V gene data show CDR1 as SQVTM and CDR2 as ANQGSEA. CDR3 sequence (DNA): TGCAGCGTTCGTAGCGGCAATCAGCCCCAGCATTTT. It is translated as CSVRSGNQPQHF.

The chain carries TRBV4-1 and TRBJ2-1, with D perhaps TRBD2 (6 bases). The J call is uncertain, as TRBJ2-7 better fits the DNA end. CDR1 is MGHRA, CDR2 YSYEKL, per germline. This CDR3 is 16 amino acids long. The CDR3 sequence: CASSPYSGDAYNEQYF. The CDR3, as DNA: TGCGCCAGCAGCCCCTATTCGGGGGACGCCTACAATGAGCAGTACTTC.